Below, 3 T cell receptor beta chains from the same sample are listed, as sequenced in a study of blood T cell repertoires in COVID-19. The protocol was immunoSEQ multiplex PCR, while the TCRdb copy is restricted to in-frame clones and leaves out a portion. The sample lists approximately 88,000 clones, roughly 90% seen once, with approximately 15% in the top ten. Sequencing was done on a sample of peripheral blood. These receptors were obtained from a male donor with acute or convalescent COVID-19.

This clone was found a few times. The rearrangement links TRBV9 to TRBJ2-3, with 12 bases lining up with TRBD2. V lost 2 bases, J lost 2 bases, and 9 bases stayed unmatched. This CDR3 region has 18 residues. Germline lookup yields CDR1 SGDLS and CDR2 YYNGEE. The chain's CDR3 is CASSVPSTSGGATDTQYF. The CDR3 DNA reads as TGTGCCAGCAGCGTCCCCTCGACTAGCGGGGGAGCCACAGATACGCAGTATTTT.

This rearrangement joins TRBV6-2 or TRBV6-3 to TRBJ1-3, with 7 bases lining up with TRBD1. The CDR3 is 15 amino acids. Per the germline V gene, CDR1 is MNHEY and CDR2 is SVGEGT. The V segment lost 4 bases and the J segment 3 bases; nucleotides outside the gene matches: 6. The CDR3 DNA reads TGTGCCAGCAGTTTCTCCGGGACAGATGGAAACACCATATATTTT. As protein: CASSFSGTDGNTIYF.

The CDR3 is CSVSLLTGQGLSGYTF. CDR3 nucleotide sequence: TGCAGCGTCTCGTTACTTACGGGACAGGGTCTTAGTGGCTACACCTTC. The chain uses TRBV29-1 and TRBJ1-2; 9 bases map to TRBD1. Trimming took 6 bases from V and 7 from J; bases not matched to a gene: 18. Per germline, CDR1 SQVTM and CDR2 ANQGSEA. The CDR3 is made up of 16 amino acids.